This passage covers 32 T cell receptor beta chains from one sample sequenced in a study of T cells in Graves' hyperthyroidism and ophthalmopathy. RNA transcripts yielded amplified TCR beta CDR3 regions. In the first-round RT-PCR of the TCR CDR3, the HTBI primer set was used. TCRdb re-analysed the multiplex PCR reads in MiXCR, keeping a single row per CDR3 protein. This repertoire shows fewer than 650,000 distinct CDR3 sequences, 12% to 15% found once; its top ten account for more than 6%. The source material was blood. These receptors all stem from a woman in her late teens or twenties with Graves' ophthalmopathy.

The table lists this clonotype with many counts. This chain uses TRBV19 with TRBJ2-7, with a tentative D call TRBD2 (6 bases). V was shortened by 6 bases and J by 0 bases, with 15 bases between the two germline ends. Germline V gene data show CDR1 as LNHDA and CDR2 as SQIVND (reference sequence). The CDR3 has 15 amino acids. The CDR3 here is CASRVGARGSYEQYF. The CDR3 DNA is TGTGCCAGTAGGGTCGGTGCGCGGGGCTCCTACGAGCAGTACTTC.

This clonotype occurred many times. The V and J genes are TRBV7-9 and TRBJ2-7; D gene ambiguous. CDR1 and CDR2 (germline): SEHNR, FQNEAQ (reference sequence). Trimming removed 5 bases from V and 0 bases from J, with 5 bases in between. The CDR3 is made up of 12 amino acids. CDR3 bases: TGTGCCAGCAGCGTAACCTCCTACGAGCAGTACTTC. Translating gives CASSVTSYEQYF.

The chain links TRBV19 to TRBJ1-3; D is ambiguous. In germline, CDR1 is LNHDA, CDR2 SQIVND (reference sequence). The CDR3 has 15 amino acids. V dropped 7 bases and J dropped 2 bases, with 15 bases sitting between them. The CDR3 sequence: CASTTMGDPGNTIYF. Written as DNA, the CDR3 is TGTGCCAGTACCACTATGGGAGACCCTGGAAACACCATATATTTT.

This clonotype was observed at least ten times. The chain has TRBV27 and TRBJ2-5, with 7 nucleotides matching TRBD1. Losses at the gene ends were 5 bases for V and 1 base for J; bases not matched to a gene: 7. CDR1 MNHEY and CDR2 SMNVEV come from the germline V gene (reference sequence). The CDR3 has 15 residues. The chain's CDR3 is CASSLGDRTQETQYF. CDR3 nucleotide sequence: TGTGCCAGCAGTCTAGGGGACAGAACCCAAGAGACCCAGTACTTC.

This clonotype occurred many times. J is TRBJ2-3 and V is TRBV2; D ambiguous. Trimming removed 1 base at V and 4 bases at J, with 18 bases between. CDR3 length: 17 residues. Germline V lookup: CDR1 SNHLY, CDR2 FYNNEI. The chain's CDR3 is CASSEGGWASSADTQYF. The CDR3 coding sequence is TGTGCCAGCAGTGAAGGAGGATGGGCCTCGTCCGCAGATACGCAGTATTTT.

V and J are TRBV29-1 and TRBJ2-7; perhaps TRBD1 as D (6 bases). Germline V lookup: CDR1 SQVTM, CDR2 ANQGSEA. V was trimmed by 2 bases and J by 0 bases, leaving 14 bases between them. The CDR3 consists of 15 residues. The CDR3: CSVEPGQRSSYEQYF. The CDR3 nucleotides are TGCAGCGTTGAACCCGGACAGCGTAGCTCCTACGAGCAGTACTTC.

This clonotype showed up many times. The chain employs TRBV28 and TRBJ2-5, with 7 bases that match TRBD2. Looked up from germline, CDR1 is MDHEN and CDR2 is SYDVKM. With V trimmed by 6 bases and J by 0 bases, 7 bases remained unmatched. The length of the CDR3 is 15 residues. The CDR3 sequence: CASSQGRANQETQYF. CDR3 sequence (DNA): TGTGCCAGCAGCCAAGGGAGGGCCAACCAAGAGACCCAGTACTTC. Full variable domain (rest looked up from reference TRBV28 and TRBJ2-5): DVKVTQSSRYLVKRTGEKVFLECVQDMDHENMFWYRQDPGLGLRLIYFSYDVKMKEKGDIPEGYSVSREKKERFSLILESASTNQTSMYLCASSQGRANQETQYFGPGTRLLVL.

This clonotype was detected many times. The chain joins TRBV15 to TRBJ1-3; D uncertain. The CDR3 has 17 residues. The V end lost 2 bases, the J end lost 0 bases, and 14 bases lay between the germline ends. CDR1 is LNHNV, CDR2 YYDKDF, per germline (reference sequence). The CDR3 sequence: CATSRLDGLSSGNTIYF. CDR3 coding DNA: TGTGCCACCAGCAGACTTGACGGATTAAGCTCTGGAAACACCATATATTTT.

The chain employs TRBV5-5 and TRBJ2-7; 13 positions agree with TRBD2. J was trimmed by 4 bases and V by 2 bases; bases with no gene match: 9. The length of the CDR3 is 17 residues. CDR1 SGHKS and CDR2 YYEKEE come from the germline V gene (reference sequence). The CDR3 coding sequence is TGTGCCAGCAGCTTTGACACTAGCGGGAGGGCGCAGTACGAGCAGTACTTC. Residues: CASSFDTSGRAQYEQYF.

This clonotype was seen at least ten times. The V call is TRBV19, the J call TRBJ2-7, with 9 bases aligning to TRBD2. This CDR3 has 16 residues. The germline gives CDR1 LNHDA, CDR2 SQIVND (reference sequence). Trimming at V came to 3 bases and at J to 2 bases, leaving 8 bases not matched to a gene. Here the CDR3 reads CASSIGGSSGAYEQYF. The CDR3 region has the DNA TGTGCCAGTAGTATTGGCGGCTCTAGCGGGGCCTACGAGCAGTACTTC.

This clonotype was counted at least ten times. The chain recombines TRBV6-1 with TRBJ2-1; D may be TRBD2 (6 bases). This CDR3 contains 16 residues. Per germline, CDR1 MNHNS and CDR2 SASEGT. Trimming shortened V by 1 base and J by 0 bases, and 10 bases separated the two germline ends. The CDR3 loop reads CASSEDPGVSYNEQFF. In DNA form, the CDR3 reads TGTGCCAGCAGTGAAGACCCGGGAGTCTCCTACAATGAGCAGTTCTTC.

This clonotype was observed many times. Mismatch with germline at one junction end may stem from a read error. The gene calls are TRBV6-5 and TRBJ2-7; TRBD1 matches 8 bases. The CDR3 runs 14 residues. The germline gives CDR1 MNHEY, CDR2 SVGAGI. The CDR3 DNA follows: TGTGCCGGCAGTTACGGACAGGGAACCAACGAGCAGTACTTC. Translation: CAGSYGQGTNEQYF.

This clonotype has ten or more counts. The chain has TRBV7-9 and TRBJ1-1, with D unclear. The CDR3 sequence is 15 residues long. The V end lost 5 bases, the J end lost 1 base, and 14 bases lay between the germline ends. The germline V gene has CDR1 SEHNR and CDR2 FQNEAQ (reference sequence). The CDR3 spells CASSLHQDANTEAFF. The CDR3 DNA is TGTGCCAGCAGCCTACATCAGGACGCGAACACTGAAGCTTTCTTT.

This clonotype has at least ten counts. The J gene is TRBJ2-7, the V gene TRBV7-8; TRBD2 aligns across 16 bases. Losses at the gene ends were 5 bases for V and 4 bases for J; bases not matched to a gene: 5. The CDR3 is made up of 16 amino acids. Germline CDR1 is SGHVS and CDR2 is FQNEAQ. CDR3 loop: CASSPGLAGGSYEQYF. DNA for the CDR3: TGTGCCAGCAGCCCGGGACTAGCGGGAGGGTCGTACGAGCAGTACTTC.

This clonotype was recorded many times. This chain links TRBV5-8 with TRBJ2-7; possibly TRBD2 for D (6 bases). Per the germline V gene, CDR1 is SGHTS and CDR2 is YDEGEE. The CDR3 length is 17 residues. Trimming stripped 1 base from V and 2 bases from J, with 19 bases between. The CDR3 bases are TGTGCCAGCAGCTTGTTCGCTTTGGGCAGGGAGGCCTACGAGCAGTACTTC. Its translation: CASSLFALGREAYEQYF.

This clonotype was seen ten or more times. The rearrangement joins TRBV7-3 to TRBJ2-1, with TRBD1 as a possible D gene (5 bases). V lost 4 bases and J 5 bases, leaving 15 bases between the germline ends. Per germline, CDR1 SGHTA and CDR2 FQGTGA. The CDR3 is made up of 15 amino acids. CDR3 sequence: CASSSDTTAHNEQFF. CDR3 coding DNA: TGTGCCAGCAGCTCGGACACCACTGCCCACAATGAGCAGTTCTTC.

This rearrangement joins TRBV6-2 or TRBV6-3 to TRBJ1-5; D not resolved. V was shortened by 11 bases and J by 6 bases, with 23 bases between the two germline ends. Germline V gives CDR1 MNHEY, CDR2 SVGEGT. The CDR3 totals 15 residues. The DNA of the CDR3 is TGTGCCTCCCTATACGAGGGTGCAGGTGGTCAGCCCCAGCATTTT. It is translated as CASLYEGAGGQPQHF.

The V call is TRBV13, the J call TRBJ2-1; 15 positions agree with TRBD2. V dropped 6 bases and J dropped 6; count of bases not matched to a gene: 9. The CDR3 is 17 residues long. The germline V gene has CDR1 PRHDT and CDR2 FYEKMQ (reference sequence). The CDR3 sequence: CASRSGLAGGPSNEQFF. DNA of the CDR3: TGTGCCAGCAGAAGCGGACTAGCGGGAGGGCCGAGCAATGAGCAGTTCTTC.

Only a few counts were recorded for this clonotype. The chain is built from TRBV10-3 and TRBJ1-5; TRBD1 matches at 7 bases. CDR1 ENHRY and CDR2 SYGVKD come from the germline V gene. The CDR3 contains 13 residues. The ends lost 5 bases at V and 9 bases at J; junction bases unmatched: 7. The CDR3: CAISNRGEGPQHF. The DNA of the CDR3 is TGTGCCATCAGTAACAGGGGAGAGGGGCCCCAGCATTTT.

This clonotype turned up a few times. The V gene is TRBV4-1, the J gene TRBJ1-1; maybe TRBD1 (5 bases). The CDR3 has 17 residues. Germline CDR1 is MGHRA and CDR2 is YSYEKL. With 1 base removed from V and 3 bases from J, the gap between germline ends came to 18 bases. The CDR3 DNA sequence: TGCGCCAGCAGCCAAGGCCAGGGACCCAAGGCTTACACTGAAGCTTTCTTT. Translated: CASSQGQGPKAYTEAFF.

This clonotype was seen ten or more times. The J gene is TRBJ1-2, the V gene TRBV11-2, with a weak D call TRBD1 (5 bases). The V gene lost 6 bases and the J gene lost 5 bases, with 13 bases spanning the gap. CDR3 length: 13 amino acids. The V gene's germline CDR1 is SGHAT and CDR2 FQNNGV. The CDR3 protein is CASSPGFAYGYTF. The CDR3 nucleotides are TGTGCCAGCAGTCCAGGGTTCGCATATGGCTACACCTTC.

This clonotype came up a few times. The V and J genes are TRBV19 and TRBJ1-5, with 10 bases matching TRBD1. The ends lost 1 base at V and 4 bases at J; junction bases unmatched: 4. The germline V gene has CDR1 LNHDA and CDR2 SQIVND (reference sequence). The CDR3 length is 16 residues. The CDR3 reads CASSIVGQGGNQPQHF. The DNA of the CDR3 is TGTGCCAGTAGTATAGTTGGACAGGGGGGGAATCAGCCCCAGCATTTT.

J is TRBJ1-1 and V is TRBV7-4; possible D gene TRBD1, 5 bases. V lost 7 bases and J lost 6, with 18 bases in between. CDR3 length: 14 amino acids. CDR1 is SGHVT and CDR2 is SQSDAQ in the germline V gene. The CDR3 protein is CASILTEGLAEAFF. The CDR3 nucleotides read TGTGCCAGCATCTTGACAGAAGGCCTCGCTGAAGCTTTCTTT.

This clonotype occurred a few times. One base away lies a much larger clone, so this may be a sequencing read error. This chain links TRBV2 with TRBJ1-5; D not certain. The germline gives CDR1 SNHLY, CDR2 FYNNEI. Trimming removed 8 bases at V and 9 bases at J, with 20 bases between. The CDR3 length is 14 residues. The CDR3 sequence: CASQVEVHKAPQHF. The CDR3 region has the DNA TGTGCCAGCCAGGTCGAGGTGCACAAAGCGCCCCAGCATTTT.

This clonotype has ten or more counts. The genes are TRBV27 and TRBJ2-7; no firm D call. The V and J ends lost 3 bases and 3 bases respectively, with 18 bases between them. This CDR3 spans 16 amino acids. CDR1 MNHEY and CDR2 SMNVEV come from the germline V gene (reference sequence). The CDR3 sequence: CASSFRSVGSLYEQYF. CDR3 sequence (DNA): TGTGCCAGCAGTTTCCGATCGGTGGGGTCTCTCTACGAGCAGTACTTC.

The chain links TRBV27 to TRBJ2-7; D remains ambiguous. V dropped 0 bases and J dropped 2 bases, with 14 bases sitting between them. The germline V gene encodes CDR1 MNHEY and CDR2 SMNVEV (reference sequence). The CDR3 is made up of 16 amino acids. CDR3 in amino acids: CASSLSIGPTPYEQYF. CDR3 coding DNA: TGTGCCAGCAGTTTATCGATAGGACCGACACCCTACGAGCAGTACTTC.

The V call is TRBV19, the J call TRBJ2-7; D is undetermined. V lost 3 bases, J lost 2 bases, and 14 bases lay in between. The CDR3 spans 15 residues. Germline V lookup: CDR1 LNHDA, CDR2 SQIVND (reference sequence). CDR3 sequence reads: CASSMAAVATYEQYF. CDR3 nucleotides: TGTGCCAGTAGTATGGCGGCTGTGGCTACCTACGAGCAGTACTTC.

To note about this clonotype: This may be a read error: a much more frequent sequence differs by one nucleotide. The V and J genes are TRBV11-1 and TRBJ1-5, with D possibly TRBD1 on 5 matching bases. This CDR3 has 14 residues. Per germline, CDR1 SGHAT and CDR2 FQDESV (reference sequence). The CDR3: CARSWTPGYQPQHF. DNA of the CDR3: TGTGCCCGCAGTTGGACACCAGGGTATCAGCCCCAGCATTTT.

A word on this clonotype: A clone one base away is much larger, so this may be a read error. In nucleotides, the CDR3 is TGTGCCAGCAGCTTAAGATCTGGACTAGCGGGTATCTACAATGAGCAGTTCTTC. Its protein is CASSLRSGLAGIYNEQFF. The chain is built from TRBV7-9 and TRBJ2-1; 11 bases are a match to TRBD2. The CDR3 has 18 residues. Trimming cost V 2 bases and J 3 bases; bases outside gene matches: 9. The germline gives CDR1 SEHNR, CDR2 FQNEAQ (reference sequence).

This clonotype was detected many times. The chain has TRBV9 and TRBJ2-1, with D tentatively TRBD1 or TRBD2 (6 bases each). Deletions cut 2 bases from V and 6 bases from J, with 18 bases between. The germline V gene encodes CDR1 SGDLS and CDR2 YYNGEE. The CDR3 is made up of 16 amino acids. This CDR3 is CASSVFRAGQGNEQFF. The CDR3, as DNA: TGTGCCAGCAGCGTGTTCAGGGCGGGACAAGGCAATGAGCAGTTCTTC.

The chain carries TRBV19 and TRBJ2-2; D might be TRBD1 (5 bases). Per germline, CDR1 LNHDA and CDR2 SQIVND (reference sequence). Trimming left V 4 bases short and J 0 bases short, with 12 bases between. CDR3 length: 16 residues. In DNA form, the CDR3 reads TGTGCCAGTAGTAGGCTCCAGACAGCGAACACCGGGGAGCTGTTTTTT. It encodes CASSRLQTANTGELFF.

This clonotype appeared many times. This chain connects TRBV24-1 to TRBJ2-1, with TRBD1 matching over 7 bases. The germline CDR1 and CDR2 sequences are KGHDR and SFDVKD. The junction had 7 bases not matched to a gene; V was cut back by 12 bases and J by 3 bases. The CDR3 totals 13 residues. This chain's CDR3 is CASGQSLYNEQFF. The CDR3 nucleotides are TGTGCCTCGGGACAGAGCCTCTACAATGAGCAGTTCTTC.